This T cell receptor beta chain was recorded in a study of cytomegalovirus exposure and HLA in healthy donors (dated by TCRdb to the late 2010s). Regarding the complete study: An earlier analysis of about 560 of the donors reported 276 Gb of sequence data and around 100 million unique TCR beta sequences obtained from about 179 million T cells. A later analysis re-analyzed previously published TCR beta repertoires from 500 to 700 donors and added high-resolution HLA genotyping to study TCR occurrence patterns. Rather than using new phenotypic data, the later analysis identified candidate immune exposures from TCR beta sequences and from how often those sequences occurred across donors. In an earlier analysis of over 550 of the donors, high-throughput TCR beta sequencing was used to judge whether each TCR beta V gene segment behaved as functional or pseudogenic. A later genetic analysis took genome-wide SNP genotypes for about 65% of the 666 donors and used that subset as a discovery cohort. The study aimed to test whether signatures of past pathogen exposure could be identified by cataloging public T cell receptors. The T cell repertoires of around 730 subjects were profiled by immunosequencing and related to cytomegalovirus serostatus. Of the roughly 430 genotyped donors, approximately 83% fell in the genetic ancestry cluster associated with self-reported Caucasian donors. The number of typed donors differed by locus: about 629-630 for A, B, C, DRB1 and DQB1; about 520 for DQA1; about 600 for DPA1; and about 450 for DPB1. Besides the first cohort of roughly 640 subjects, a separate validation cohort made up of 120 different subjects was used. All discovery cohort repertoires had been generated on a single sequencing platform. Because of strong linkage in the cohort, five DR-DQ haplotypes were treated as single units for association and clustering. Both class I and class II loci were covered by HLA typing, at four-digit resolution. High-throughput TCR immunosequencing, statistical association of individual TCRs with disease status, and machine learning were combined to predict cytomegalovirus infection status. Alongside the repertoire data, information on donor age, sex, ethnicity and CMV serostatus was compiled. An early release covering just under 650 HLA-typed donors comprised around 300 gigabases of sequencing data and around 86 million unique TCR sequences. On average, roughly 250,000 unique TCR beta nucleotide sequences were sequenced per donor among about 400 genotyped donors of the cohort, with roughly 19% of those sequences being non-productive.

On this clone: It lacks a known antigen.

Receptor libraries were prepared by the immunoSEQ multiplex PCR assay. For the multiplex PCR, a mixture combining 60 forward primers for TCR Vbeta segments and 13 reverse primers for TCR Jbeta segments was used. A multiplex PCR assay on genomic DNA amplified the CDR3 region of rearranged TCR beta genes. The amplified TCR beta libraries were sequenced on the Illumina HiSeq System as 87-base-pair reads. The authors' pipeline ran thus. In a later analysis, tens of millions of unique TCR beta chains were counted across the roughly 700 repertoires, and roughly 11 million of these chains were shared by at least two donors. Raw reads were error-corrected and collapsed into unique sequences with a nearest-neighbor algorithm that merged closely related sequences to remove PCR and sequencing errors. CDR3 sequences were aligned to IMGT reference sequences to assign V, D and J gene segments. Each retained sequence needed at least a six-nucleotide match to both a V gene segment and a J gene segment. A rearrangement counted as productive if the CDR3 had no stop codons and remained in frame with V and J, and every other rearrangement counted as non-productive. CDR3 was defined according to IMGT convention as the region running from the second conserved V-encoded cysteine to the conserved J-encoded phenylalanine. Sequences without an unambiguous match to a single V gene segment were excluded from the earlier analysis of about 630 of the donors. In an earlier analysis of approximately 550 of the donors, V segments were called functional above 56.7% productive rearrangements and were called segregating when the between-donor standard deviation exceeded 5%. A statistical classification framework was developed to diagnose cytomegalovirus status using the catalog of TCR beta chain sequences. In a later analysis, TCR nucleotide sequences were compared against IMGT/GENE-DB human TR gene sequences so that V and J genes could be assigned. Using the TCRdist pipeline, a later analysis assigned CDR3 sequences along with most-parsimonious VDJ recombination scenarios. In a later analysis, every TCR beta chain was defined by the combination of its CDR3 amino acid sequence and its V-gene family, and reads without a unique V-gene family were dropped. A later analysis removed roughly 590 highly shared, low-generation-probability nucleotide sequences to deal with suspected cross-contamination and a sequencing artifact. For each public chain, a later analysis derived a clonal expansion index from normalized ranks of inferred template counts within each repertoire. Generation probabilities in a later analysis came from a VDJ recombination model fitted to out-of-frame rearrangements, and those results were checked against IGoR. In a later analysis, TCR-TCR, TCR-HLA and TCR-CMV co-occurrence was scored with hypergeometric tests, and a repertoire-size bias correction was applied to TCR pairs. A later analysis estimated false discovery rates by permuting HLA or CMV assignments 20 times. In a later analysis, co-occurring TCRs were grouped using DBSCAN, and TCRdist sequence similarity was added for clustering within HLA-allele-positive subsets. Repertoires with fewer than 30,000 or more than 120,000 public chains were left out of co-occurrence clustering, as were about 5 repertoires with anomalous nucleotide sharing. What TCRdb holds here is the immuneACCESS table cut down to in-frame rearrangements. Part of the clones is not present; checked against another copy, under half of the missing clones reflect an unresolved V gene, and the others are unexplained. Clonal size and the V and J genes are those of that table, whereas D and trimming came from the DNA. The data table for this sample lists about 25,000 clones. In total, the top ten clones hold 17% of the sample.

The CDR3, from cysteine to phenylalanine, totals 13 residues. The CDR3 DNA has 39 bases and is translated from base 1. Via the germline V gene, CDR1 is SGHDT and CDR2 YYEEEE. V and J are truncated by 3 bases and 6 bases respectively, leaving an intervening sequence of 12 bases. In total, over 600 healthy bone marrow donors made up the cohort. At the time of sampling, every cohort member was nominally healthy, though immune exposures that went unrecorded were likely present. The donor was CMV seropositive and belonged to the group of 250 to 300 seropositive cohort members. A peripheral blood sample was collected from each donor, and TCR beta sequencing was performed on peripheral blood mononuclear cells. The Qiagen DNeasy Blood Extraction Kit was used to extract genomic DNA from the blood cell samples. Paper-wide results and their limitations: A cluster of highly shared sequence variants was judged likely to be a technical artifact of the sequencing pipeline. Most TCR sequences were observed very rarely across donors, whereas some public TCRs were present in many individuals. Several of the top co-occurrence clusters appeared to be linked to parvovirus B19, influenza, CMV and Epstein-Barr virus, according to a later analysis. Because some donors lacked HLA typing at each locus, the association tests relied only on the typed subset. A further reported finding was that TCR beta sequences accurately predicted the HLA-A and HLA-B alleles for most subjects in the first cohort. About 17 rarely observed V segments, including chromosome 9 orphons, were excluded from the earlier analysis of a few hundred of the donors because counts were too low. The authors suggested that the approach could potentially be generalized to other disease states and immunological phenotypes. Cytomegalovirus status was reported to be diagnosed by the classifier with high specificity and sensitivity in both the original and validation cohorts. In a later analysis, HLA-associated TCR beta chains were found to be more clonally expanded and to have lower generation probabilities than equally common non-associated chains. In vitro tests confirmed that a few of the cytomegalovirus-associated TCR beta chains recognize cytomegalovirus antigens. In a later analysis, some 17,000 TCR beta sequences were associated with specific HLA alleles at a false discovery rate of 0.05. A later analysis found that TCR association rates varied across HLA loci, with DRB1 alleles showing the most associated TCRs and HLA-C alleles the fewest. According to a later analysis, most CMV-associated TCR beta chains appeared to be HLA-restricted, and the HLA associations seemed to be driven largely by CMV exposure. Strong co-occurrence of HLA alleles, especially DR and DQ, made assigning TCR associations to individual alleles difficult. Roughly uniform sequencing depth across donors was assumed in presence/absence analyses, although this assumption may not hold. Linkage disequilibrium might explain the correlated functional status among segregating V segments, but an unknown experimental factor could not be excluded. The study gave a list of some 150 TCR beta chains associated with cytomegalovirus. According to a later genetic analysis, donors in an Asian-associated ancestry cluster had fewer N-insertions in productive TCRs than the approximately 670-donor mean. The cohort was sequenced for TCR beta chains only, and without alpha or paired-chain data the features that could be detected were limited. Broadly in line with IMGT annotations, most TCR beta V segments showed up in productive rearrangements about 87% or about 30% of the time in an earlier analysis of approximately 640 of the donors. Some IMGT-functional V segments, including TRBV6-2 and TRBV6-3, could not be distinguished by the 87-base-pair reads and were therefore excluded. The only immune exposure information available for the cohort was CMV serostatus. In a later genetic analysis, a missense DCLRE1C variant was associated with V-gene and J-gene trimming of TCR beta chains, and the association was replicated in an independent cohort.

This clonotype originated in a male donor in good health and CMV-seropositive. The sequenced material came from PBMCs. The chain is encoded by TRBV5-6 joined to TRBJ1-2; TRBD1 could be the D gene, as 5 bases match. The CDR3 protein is CASSSRVRHGYTF. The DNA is TGTGCCAGCAGCTCCAGGGTGCGACATGGCTACACCTTC.